A single sample is the source of the 3 T cell receptor beta chains below, sequenced in a study of T-cell reconstitution after alpha-beta-depleted transplantation in children. The TCRbeta library was prepared with unique molecular identifiers. One entry per CDR3 protein results from TCRdb running MiXCR on the PCR reads. The table lists about 610,000 distinct CDR3 sequences, approximately 10% of them singletons, with less than 5% in the top ten. The sequences come from PBMCs from the stem cell graft donor, collected from the stem cell graft. These receptors originate from a human donor who donated a stem cell graft to a child with acute myeloid leukemia.

This clonotype occurred a few times. The CDR3 loop is CASSPGGERQGYTF. The CDR3 nucleotides read TGTGCCAGCAGCCCGGGGGGAGAACGGCAAGGCTACACCTTC. V usage is TRBV2 and J usage is TRBJ1-2, with D possibly being TRBD1 (5 bases). Germline CDR1 SNHLY, CDR2 FYNNEI. The CDR3 consists of 14 residues. Trimming pared 6 bases from V and 8 bases from J, leaving 19 bases between.

This clonotype was detected only a few times. The chain recombines TRBV20-1 with TRBJ1-1, with no clear D. The CDR3 has 13 residues. The V gene lost 6 bases and the J gene lost 1 base, with 12 bases spanning the gap. The germline V gene has CDR1 DFQATT and CDR2 SNEGSKA (reference sequence). Here the CDR3 reads CSAWRGRNTEAFF. The CDR3 bases are TGCAGTGCGTGGAGAGGACGGAACACTGAAGCTTTCTTT.

This clonotype was counted at least ten times. The chain combines TRBV7-2 with TRBJ2-6; D is possibly TRBD1 (5 bases). The CDR3 consists of 15 residues. Trimming cost V 10 bases and J 1 base, with 14 bases left between them. Germline CDR1 is SGHTA and CDR2 is FQGNSA. CDR3 loop: CATDLQGSGANVLTF. CDR3 sequence (DNA): TGTGCCACCGACCTCCAGGGATCTGGGGCCAACGTCCTGACTTTC.